The 10 T cell receptor beta chains listed next were all sequenced from one sample in a study of human T cells and chemical hapten exposure. TCRdb called the RACE reads again in MiXCR, with one record for every CDR3 protein. The sample lists roughly 120,000 distinct CDR3 sequences, less than 15% occurring once. Time point here: pre-sensitization, week 0. The sample's treatment: therapeutic diphenylcyclopropenone sensitization with weekly scalp DPC. The sample here was whole blood, taken in connection with sensitization to the hapten diphenylcyclopropenone (DPC). The receptors originated from a woman aged 18-29 years with alopecia areata. Some clones in this sample may be carry-over from other donors' samples.

CDR3 region: CASRARDRVINEQFF. The CDR3 DNA sequence: TGTGCCAGCAGAGCCCGGGACAGGGTGATTAATGAGCAGTTCTTC. The gene calls are TRBV6-2 or TRBV6-3 and TRBJ2-1; 9 bases are shared with TRBD1. The CDR3 length is 15 residues. Germline values: CDR1 MNHEY, CDR2 SVGEGT. Trimming cost V 6 bases and J 7 bases; bases outside gene matches: 10.

Notes on this clonotype: One base away lies a much larger clone, so this may be a sequencing read error. The V and J genes are TRBV29-1 and TRBJ2-7; D perhaps matches TRBD1 (8 bases). Germline CDR1 and CDR2: SQVTM and ANQGSEA. The CDR3 runs to 11 residues. CDR3 sequence reads: CSYRGDYEQNF. The CDR3 DNA follows: TGCAGTTACAGGGGGGACTACGAGCAGAACTTC.

The V gene is TRBV5-1, the J gene TRBJ2-5; no clear D gene. Germline lookup yields CDR1 SGHRS and CDR2 YFSETQ. With 0 bases removed from V and 2 bases from J, the gap between germline ends came to 11 bases. This CDR3 is built from 15 residues. The CDR3 DNA sequence: TGCGCCAGCAGCTTGGATGGTCTGAAACAAGAGACCCAGTACTTC. This sequence encodes CASSLDGLKQETQYF.

The chain has TRBV25-1 and TRBJ2-3; TRBD2 might be the D (5 bases). Trimming removed 2 bases from V and 4 bases from J, with 13 bases in between. Germline loops: CDR1 MGHDK, CDR2 SYGVNS. This CDR3 contains 15 residues. The CDR3 region is CASSERERRADTQYF. The CDR3 nucleotides read TGTGCCAGCAGTGAAAGGGAGCGGCGAGCAGATACGCAGTATTTT.

This clonotype has a count of ten or more. This chain links TRBV25-1 with TRBJ2-7; 11 nucleotides align to TRBD1. Germline V gene sequence: CDR1 MGHDK, CDR2 SYGVNS. The CDR3 runs 15 residues. J was trimmed by 10 bases and V by 2 bases; bases with no gene match: 10. As DNA, the CDR3 is TGTGCCAGCAGTGAAGGACAGGGGGCAAAGGAGGTACAGTACTTC. Amino acids: CASSEGQGAKEVQYF.

The gene calls are TRBV11-2 and TRBJ2-3; D remains unclear. Looked up from germline, CDR1 is SGHAT and CDR2 is FQNNGV. Trimming took off 4 bases at V and 7 bases at J, with 15 bases between the two ends. The CDR3 contains 14 residues. The CDR3, as DNA: TGTGCCAGCAGCTCCTTCCTACTCACGAATACGCAGTATTTT. This codes for CASSSFLLTNTQYF.

This clonotype occurred a few times. V usage is TRBV5-1 and J usage is TRBJ1-1; D not certain. The ends were cut back, 1 base at V and 1 base at J, with 14 bases in the middle. Germline V gene lookup returns CDR1 SGHRS and CDR2 YFSETQ. CDR3 length equals 16 residues. The CDR3 nucleotides are TGCGCCAGCAGCTTGTCTAGTGCTACCACGAACACTGAAGCTTTCTTT. It translates to CASSLSSATTNTEAFF.

This clonotype was seen ten or more times. The chain carries TRBV28 and TRBJ1-5, with a weak D call TRBD1 (5 bases). CDR1 and CDR2 (germline): MDHEN, SYDVKM. Trimming left V 4 bases short and J 5 bases short, with 15 bases between. The CDR3 has 15 residues. The CDR3: CASSSEQGVYQPQHF. The CDR3 DNA reads TGTGCCAGCAGTTCCGAGCAGGGTGTGTATCAGCCCCAGCATTTT.

This clonotype was detected a few times. The chain combines TRBV20-1 with TRBJ2-3, with D perhaps assigned TRBD1 or TRBD2 (6 bases each). Germline assignment: CDR1 DFQATT and CDR2 SNEGSKA (reference sequence). CDR3 length equals 12 residues. Trimming cost V 6 bases and J 4 bases, with 11 bases left between them. CDR3 amino acids: CSAPRGADTQYF. The DNA for the CDR3 is TGCAGTGCCCCAAGGGGGGCAGATACGCAGTATTTT.

The chain combines TRBV29-1 with TRBJ2-3, with D uncertain. This CDR3 is built from 11 residues. Deletions cut 2 bases from V and 2 bases from J, with 2 bases between. Germline loops: CDR1 SQVTM, CDR2 ANQGSEA. CDR3 bases: TGCAGCGTTGAAACCACAGATACGCAGTATTTT. Translation gives CSVETTDTQYF.